Below, one TCR beta chain is given with its context. The antigen is not known. This entry is derived from a study of long-term antiretroviral therapy in people with HIV. Study-wide findings and caveats: Clones showing expansion before ART dominated the repertoire at all time points. Post-ART, diversity grew, though it stayed under transplant donor control levels. Absence of data on ART adherence, viral resistance or therapy changes was noted.

This CDR3 is 15 amino acids long. V was cut by 4 bases and J by 3 bases, with 16 bases left in between. The germline V gene has CDR1 SGHTA and CDR2 FQGNSA. Participants living with HIV all received treatment in the United States. Running of the v3.0 immunoSEQ assay took place at survey level. Clones were sequenced by immunoSEQ multiplex PCR, and TCRdb holds only the in-frame ones, with some missing. The sample yields fewer than 25,000 clones, 81% seen once. The starting material was unsorted PBMCs, obtained at the start of antiretroviral therapy, before treatment. The J gene is TRBJ2-7, the V gene TRBV7-2; D call uncertain. The clonotype was recovered from a woman aged 18-35 years with HIV. This chain's CDR3 is CASSWAGSPFYEQYF. CDR3 DNA: TGTGCCAGCAGCTGGGCCGGGTCACCCTTCTACGAGCAGTACTTC.